One and the same sample provided the 32 T cell receptor beta chains below, sequenced in a study of blood T cells in healthy people across ages. For the second PCR, which ran for about 7 to 11 cycles, a sample-barcoded 5' primer and a J-beta primer mix were used. Using its own MiXCR run on the 5' RACE reads, TCRdb lists one record per CDR3 protein. The data hold around 1,000,000 distinct CDR3 sequences, with under 30% observed a single time. These records were also assigned to another study, of T cells of mothers and their children.

Specimen: blood. All receptors come from a girl aged 2 to 10 in good health.

The chain is built from TRBV6-6 and TRBJ1-4, with a tentative D call TRBD1 (6 bases). V was shortened by 7 bases and J by 5 bases, with 14 bases between the two germline ends. The CDR3 is 14 amino acids. The germline gives CDR1 MNHNY, CDR2 SVGAGI (reference sequence). The DNA for the CDR3 is TGTGCCAGCACTGTACAGGGATTCAATGAAAAACTGTTTTTT. Protein: CASTVQGFNEKLFF.

The chain recombines TRBV7-2 with TRBJ2-6; 7 bases line up with TRBD1. From germline, CDR1 is SGHTA and CDR2 FQGNSA. V was clipped by 1 base and J by 0 bases; unmatched bases: 0. The CDR3 runs 16 residues. The CDR3 sequence is CASSLEGASGANVLTF. The CDR3 bases are TGTGCCAGCAGCTTAGAGGGGGCCTCTGGGGCCAACGTCCTGACTTTC. The full variable domain, with the rest looked up from reference TRBV7-2 and TRBJ2-6, is GAGVSQSPSNKVTEKGKDVELRCDPISGHTALYWYRQSLGQGLEFLIYFQGNSAPDKSGLPSDRFSAERTGGSVSTLTIQRTQQEDSAVYLCASSLEGASGANVLTFGAGSRLTVL.

A few counts support this clonotype. V gene TRBV5-1 combines with J gene TRBJ1-1; perhaps TRBD1 as D (6 bases). The CDR3 runs to 16 residues. CDR1 is SGHRS, CDR2 YFSETQ, per germline. Trimming pared 1 base from V and 0 bases from J, leaving 13 bases between. In DNA form, the CDR3 reads TGCGCCAGCAGCTTGAGTCAGGGGCCGTTGAACACTGAAGCTTTCTTT. It codes for CASSLSQGPLNTEAFF.

J is TRBJ2-3 and V is TRBV4-2; D is unclear. This CDR3 region has 13 residues. Germline CDR1 and CDR2: LGHNA and YNFKEQ. The germline V and J ends were trimmed by 2 bases and 6 bases, with 9 bases remaining between them. CDR3 sequence: CASSQFMVDTQYF. In DNA, the CDR3 is TGTGCCAGCAGCCAATTTATGGTGGATACGCAGTATTTT.

This clonotype has more than one count but fewer than ten. This chain joins TRBV29-1 and TRBJ1-2, with D unclear. Germline V gene lookup returns CDR1 SQVTM and CDR2 ANQGSEA. The CDR3 is 14 amino acids. The germline V and J ends were trimmed by 3 bases and 0 bases, with 11 bases remaining between them. This CDR3 is CSVDPHDANYGYTF. The CDR3, as DNA: TGCAGCGTTGATCCCCACGACGCTAACTATGGCTACACCTTC.

Comment on this clonotype: Germline is not matched at one junction end, which may reflect a read error. The V call is TRBV5-5, the J call TRBJ2-1; 10 bases are a match to TRBD2. The CDR3 consists of 15 residues. Per germline, CDR1 SGHKS and CDR2 YYEKEE (reference sequence). In DNA form, the CDR3 reads TGTGCCAGCAGCTACCTAGCGGGAGATGCCCACGAGCAGCACTTC. Translating it yields CASSYLAGDAHEQHF. The complete variable domain, with remaining parts taken from reference TRBV5-5 and TRBJ2-1, reads DAGVTQSPTHLIKTRGQQVTLRCSPISGHKSVSWYQQVLGQGPQFIFQYYEKEERGRGNFPDRFSARQFPNYSSELNVNALLLGDSALYLCASSYLAGDAHEQHFGPGTRLTVL.

This chain connects TRBV13 to TRBJ1-2; D not resolved. The CDR3 runs to 15 residues. Trimming pared 4 bases from V and 8 bases from J, leaving 20 bases between. Germline V gene sequence: CDR1 PRHDT, CDR2 FYEKMQ (reference sequence). CDR3 bases: TGTGCCAGCAGCTCCCTGGACGGCCCAGCGAGCGGCTACACCTTC. This sequence encodes CASSSLDGPASGYTF. Supplemented by reference TRBV13 and TRBJ1-2, the full variable domain reads AAGVIQSPRHLIKEKRETATLKCYPIPRHDTVYWYQQGPGQDPQFLISFYEKMQSDKGSIPDRFSAQQFSDYHSELNMSSLELGDSALYFCASSSLDGPASGYTFGSGTRLTVV.

In this sample, this clonotype turned up a few times. V is TRBV9 and J is TRBJ1-2; perhaps TRBD1 as D (5 bases). V lost 2 bases and J lost 2, with 10 bases in between. This CDR3 contains 14 residues. Germline V gene lookup returns CDR1 SGDLS and CDR2 YYNGEE. Written as DNA, the CDR3 is TGTGCCAGCAGCGTGGAGGGGTTGAACTATGGCTACACCTTC. Translated: CASSVEGLNYGYTF.

CDR3: CASSDRTNYGYTF. CDR3 in DNA: TGTGCCAGTAGTGACAGGACTAACTATGGCTACACCTTC. This chain connects TRBV19 to TRBJ1-2; perhaps TRBD1 as D (6 bases). This CDR3 region has 13 residues. In germline, CDR1 is LNHDA, CDR2 SQIVND (reference sequence). V was pared by 5 bases and J by 0 bases, with 7 bases between.

This clonotype turned up a few times. The chain recombines TRBV11-3 with TRBJ1-4, with 7 bases that match TRBD1. The CDR3 runs to 16 residues. Germline V CDR1 and CDR2: SGHNT, YENEEA. V trimming: 3 bases; J trimming: 4 bases; junction bases outside the gene matches: 8. CDR3 sequence reads: CASSFLSGQINEKLFF. The DNA for the CDR3 is TGTGCCAGCAGCTTCCTATCGGGACAGATTAATGAAAAACTGTTTTTT.

This clonotype has only a few counts. The V and J genes are TRBV7-2 and TRBJ1-2; 10 nucleotides align to TRBD1. The J segment lost 5 bases and the V segment lost 1 base, leaving 4 bases of the junction unmatched. This CDR3 comprises 15 residues. CDR1 and CDR2 from the germline V gene are SGHTA and FQGNSA. This chain's CDR3 is CASSLGQGALYGYTF. DNA of the CDR3: TGTGCCAGCAGCTTAGGACAGGGGGCGCTTTATGGCTACACCTTC.

The J gene is TRBJ1-5, the V gene TRBV7-2; D may be TRBD1 (6 bases). V was clipped by 0 bases and J by 5 bases, with 11 bases between them. The CDR3 extends over 15 amino acids. Germline V CDR1 and CDR2: SGHTA, FQGNSA. CDR3 protein: CASSLAWGGHQPQHF. Written as DNA, the CDR3 is TGTGCCAGCAGCTTAGCATGGGGGGGGCATCAGCCCCAGCATTTT. Drawing the rest from reference TRBV7-2 and TRBJ1-5, the complete variable domain is GAGVSQSPSNKVTEKGKDVELRCDPISGHTALYWYRQSLGQGLEFLIYFQGNSAPDKSGLPSDRFSAERTGGSVSTLTIQRTQQEDSAVYLCASSLAWGGHQPQHFGDGTRLSIL.

Comment on this clonotype: A read error may produce the germline difference seen at one junction end. The chain is built from TRBV7-2 and TRBJ1-4; perhaps TRBD1 as D (5 bases). Germline values: CDR1 SGHTA, CDR2 FQGNSA. This CDR3 spans 16 amino acids. The CDR3 sequence: CASSLASGGIGEKLFF. CDR3 nucleotide sequence: TGTGCCAGTAGCTTAGCGAGTGGGGGGATTGGTGAAAAACTGTTTTTT. The variable domain in full, completed from reference TRBV7-2 and TRBJ1-4, reads GAGVSQSPSNKVTEKGKDVELRCDPISGHTALYWYRQSLGQGLEFLIYFQGNSAPDKSGLPSDRFSAERTGGSVSTLTIQRTQQEDSAVYLCASSLASGGIGEKLFFGSGTQLSVL.

V is TRBV4-1 and J is TRBJ2-5; possible D gene TRBD1, 5 bases. Germline-derived CDR1 and CDR2 are MGHRA and YSYEKL. The ends were cut back, 2 bases at V and 4 bases at J, with 11 bases in the middle. The CDR3 is made up of 14 amino acids. The CDR3: CASSQPGALETQYF. CDR3 nucleotide sequence: TGCGCCAGCAGCCAACCTGGGGCCTTAGAGACCCAGTACTTC.

This clonotype was observed a handful of times. The V and J genes are TRBV16 and TRBJ2-3, with TRBD2 matching over 7 bases. Germline lookup yields CDR1 KGHSY and CDR2 FQNENV. The CDR3 runs 15 residues. J gave up 2 bases and V 0 bases, and 2 bases lay outside the gene matches. The CDR3 DNA reads TGTGCCAGCAGCCAATCGGGACTACTCACAGATACGCAGTATTTT. This translates into CASSQSGLLTDTQYF.

This chain connects TRBV7-4 to TRBJ2-7; D may match TRBD1 or TRBD2 (5 bases each). V shed 10 bases and J shed 1 base, with 14 bases lying between them. The CDR3 totals 13 residues. The germline CDR1 and CDR2 sequences are SGHVT and SQSDAQ. The CDR3 bases are TGTGCCACGGACACTAGGATTTCCTACGAGCAGTACTTC. Protein product: CATDTRISYEQYF. The whole variable domain, remainder taken from reference TRBV7-4 and TRBJ2-7, is GAGVSQSPRYKVAKRGRDVALRCDSISGHVTLYWYRQTLGQGSEVLTYSQSDAQRDKSGRPSGRFSAERPERSVSTLKIQRTEQGDSAVYLCATDTRISYEQYFGPGTRLTVT.

The chain couples TRBV12-3 or TRBV12-4 to TRBJ1-6; 7 nucleotides agree with TRBD1. J gave up 9 bases and V 6 bases, and 11 bases lay outside the gene matches. CDR3 size: 15 residues. The CDR3 loop is CASRPGGGHGSPLHF. The CDR3 coding sequence is TGTGCCAGCAGGCCAGGGGGGGGGCACGGTTCACCCCTCCACTTT.

The V gene is TRBV6-6, the J gene TRBJ1-2; D not resolved. Germline V gives CDR1 MNHNY, CDR2 SVGAGI (reference sequence). This CDR3 has 13 amino acids. V lost 7 bases and J 5 bases, leaving 14 bases between the germline ends. The CDR3 DNA follows: TGTGCCAGCAATCCGGCCGTCCCGTATGGCTACACCTTC. It yields the protein CASNPAVPYGYTF.

A few counts support this clonotype. The V call is TRBV10-3, the J call TRBJ2-7, with D perhaps TRBD2 (6 bases). With the DNA end fitting TRBJ2-5 better, the J assignment may be wrong. Germline V gene lookup returns CDR1 ENHRY and CDR2 SYGVKD. This CDR3 region has 14 residues. Here the CDR3 reads CAISDPSGGWTQYF. DNA for the CDR3: TGTGCCATCAGTGACCCGTCAGGAGGGTGGACCCAGTACTTC.

J is TRBJ1-2 and V is TRBV6-1; possible D gene TRBD1, 6 bases. Germline V gives CDR1 MNHNS, CDR2 SASEGT. The germline V and J ends were trimmed by 3 bases and 4 bases, with 15 bases remaining between them. CDR3 size: 15 residues. Here the CDR3 DNA reads TGTGCCAGCAGTGATCTCCCCCCGGGGGCCTATGGCTACACCTTC. It specifies CASSDLPPGAYGYTF.

This clonotype turned up a few times. This chain connects TRBV20-1 to TRBJ2-3; 8 nucleotides align to TRBD1. CDR1 and CDR2 (germline): DFQATT, SNEGSKA (reference sequence). The CDR3 length is 14 residues. With V trimmed by 3 bases and J by 4 bases, 6 bases remained unmatched. The CDR3 spells CSASGQGAADTQYF. The CDR3 nucleotides read TGCAGTGCTAGCGGGCAGGGGGCCGCAGATACGCAGTATTTT.

This clonotype has ten or more counts. This chain joins TRBV10-1 and TRBJ2-7; either TRBD1 or TRBD2 may fit D (5 bases each). Trimming removed 6 bases at V and 7 bases at J, with 22 bases between. The CDR3 consists of 15 residues. Looked up from germline, CDR1 is WNHNN and CDR2 is SYGVQD (reference sequence). CDR3 sequence reads: CASSDAGRSWGEQYF. CDR3 nucleotide sequence: TGCGCCAGCAGCGACGCAGGCAGGTCCTGGGGGGAGCAGTACTTC.

CDR3 in amino acids: CASSLKGSFSYEQYF. CDR3 bases: TGTGCCAGCAGCTTAAAGGGCAGCTTCTCCTACGAGCAGTACTTC. This rearrangement joins TRBV7-8 to TRBJ2-7; D unclear. Trimming took off 2 bases at V and 0 bases at J, with 11 bases between the two ends. The CDR3 spans 15 residues. Germline lookup yields CDR1 SGHVS and CDR2 FQNEAQ.

This clonotype was recorded a few times. This chain joins TRBV11-3 and TRBJ2-5, with 9 bases that match TRBD1. The V segment lost 5 bases and the J segment 5 bases; nucleotides outside the gene matches: 9. CDR1 and CDR2 (germline): SGHNT, YENEEA. CDR3 size: 15 residues. CDR3 coding DNA: TGTGCCAGCAGCAAACGACAGGGGGGTAGGGAGACCCAGTACTTC. Translating it yields CASSKRQGGRETQYF. Drawing the rest from reference TRBV11-3 and TRBJ2-5, the complete variable domain is EAGVVQSPRYKIIEKKQPVAFWCNPISGHNTLYWYLQNLGQGPELLIRYENEEAVDDSQLPKDRFSAERLKGVDSTLKIQPAELGDSAVYLCASSKRQGGRETQYFGPGTRLLVL.

CDR3 loop: CSVVGRRAGELNEQFF. The CDR3 DNA sequence: TGCAGCGTTGTTGGCCGGAGAGCGGGAGAGCTCAATGAGCAGTTCTTC. The gene calls are TRBV29-1 and TRBJ2-5, with 8 bases fitting TRBD2. Near its end, the DNA agrees better with TRBJ2-1, so the J call may be wrong. This CDR3 contains 16 residues. Germline CDR1 and CDR2: SQVTM and ANQGSEA.

The chain joins TRBV7-9 to TRBJ2-1; D is perhaps TRBD1 (6 bases). Germline-derived CDR1 and CDR2 are SEHNR and FQNEAQ (reference sequence). With 1 base removed from V and 0 bases from J, the gap between germline ends came to 10 bases. The CDR3 consists of 16 residues. This chain's CDR3 is CASSLEGESSYNEQFF. In nucleotides, the CDR3 is TGTGCCAGCAGCTTAGAGGGGGAAAGCTCCTACAATGAGCAGTTCTTC.

This clonotype was recorded a few times. The chain carries TRBV7-2 and TRBJ1-6; no reliable D call. Germline CDR1 SGHTA, CDR2 FQGNSA. V was clipped by 4 bases and J by 1 base, with 5 bases between them. The CDR3 covers 14 residues. In nucleotides, the CDR3 is TGTGCCAGCAGCTCCTATTCCTATAATTCACCCCTCCACTTT. This sequence encodes CASSSYSYNSPLHF.

There are a few counts of this clonotype. The genes are TRBV13 and TRBJ2-3; D is uncertain. Germline assignment: CDR1 PRHDT and CDR2 FYEKMQ (reference sequence). This CDR3 is 13 amino acids long. V shed 5 bases and J shed 3 bases, with 9 bases lying between them. The CDR3, as DNA: TGTGCCAGCAGCCCCCAGTTAACAGATACGCAGTATTTT. It translates to CASSPQLTDTQYF.

The chain couples TRBV10-3 to TRBJ1-4, with no clear D. CDR3 length equals 15 residues. Between the trimmed V and J ends, which lost 3 bases and 0 bases, there was a span of 8 bases. The germline V gene encodes CDR1 ENHRY and CDR2 SYGVKD. The CDR3 DNA follows: TGTGCCATCAGTGATCCGACTTCAACTAATGAAAAACTGTTTTTT. Its translation is CAISDPTSTNEKLFF.

The chain has TRBV28 and TRBJ2-5; D remains ambiguous. Deletions cut 3 bases from V and 0 bases from J, with 14 bases between. CDR3 size: 16 residues. CDR1 and CDR2 from the germline V gene are MDHEN and SYDVKM. This CDR3 is CASSFTGVGYQETQYF. The CDR3 coding sequence is TGTGCCAGCAGTTTTACCGGAGTGGGGTACCAAGAGACCCAGTACTTC.

This rearrangement joins TRBV28 to TRBJ2-2; TRBD1 agrees at 7 bases. The junction had 13 bases not matched to a gene; V was cut back by 6 bases and J by 0 bases. Germline V gene sequence: CDR1 MDHEN, CDR2 SYDVKM. This CDR3 is built from 18 residues. In DNA, the CDR3 is TGTGCCAGCAGCCACATCTCGTTGGGACAGCCGAACACCGGGGAGCTGTTTTTT. It yields the protein CASSHISLGQPNTGELFF.

The rearrangement uses TRBV9 and TRBJ1-2, with 8 bases matching TRBD1. This CDR3 comprises 13 residues. The germline V gene encodes CDR1 SGDLS and CDR2 YYNGEE. V lost 5 bases to trimming and J lost 8 bases; unmatched junction nucleotides: 8. CDR3 residues: CASRPDRVGGYTF. Here the CDR3 DNA reads TGTGCCAGCAGGCCGGACAGGGTGGGAGGCTACACCTTC.